These 23 T cell receptor beta chains originate from one sample sequenced in a study of blood T cell repertoires in COVID-19 (dated by TCRdb to 2020 to 2022). The library was produced with the immunoSEQ multiplex PCR assay. This is the immuneACCESS table as TCRdb keeps it, with only in-frame sequences that have V and J called. A part of the clones is gone; compared with another copy, unresolved V genes explain less than half, and the rest is unexplained. This sample holds over 90,000 clones; around 88% were observed only once. The biggest ten clones account for less than 4.5% of the sample. Sequencing used peripheral blood. Source of these receptors: a human donor in a cohort sampled during active COVID-19.

The chain couples TRBV7-2 to TRBJ1-6, with 8 positions matching TRBD1. Losses at the gene ends were 3 bases for V and 10 bases for J; bases not matched to a gene: 20. There are 19 residues in the CDR3. Per germline, CDR1 SGHTA and CDR2 FQGNSA. Here the CDR3 reads CASSLRTKGQGFGQSPLHF. Here the CDR3 DNA reads TGTGCCAGCAGCTTGAGGACGAAAGGACAGGGTTTTGGTCAGTCACCCCTCCACTTT. The whole variable domain, remainder taken from reference TRBV7-2 and TRBJ1-6, is GAGVSQSPSNKVTEKGKDVELRCDPISGHTALYWYRQSLGQGLEFLIYFQGNSAPDKSGLPSDRFSAERTGGSVSTLTIQRTQQEDSAVYLCASSLRTKGQGFGQSPLHFGNGTRLTVT.

V is TRBV28 and J is TRBJ2-1; 11 bases agree with TRBD2. In germline, CDR1 is MDHEN, CDR2 SYDVKM. V was clipped by 5 bases and J by 0 bases; unmatched bases: 12. CDR3 length: 19 residues. CDR3 sequence reads: CASSPTGTSGVNSYNEQFF. The CDR3 region has the DNA TGTGCCAGCAGTCCCACCGGGACTAGCGGAGTAAACTCCTACAATGAGCAGTTCTTC.

The CDR3 here is CASPQGSLNYGYTF. In nucleotides, the CDR3 is TGTGCCAGCCCTCAGGGGTCCCTTAACTATGGCTACACCTTC. The chain has TRBV6-4 and TRBJ1-2; a weak D match, TRBD1 (6 bases). This CDR3 is 14 amino acids long. The V and J ends lost 8 bases and 1 base respectively, with 14 bases between them. Germline CDR1 and CDR2: MRHNA and SNTAGT.

V gene TRBV13 combines with J gene TRBJ2-7, with D unresolved. In germline, CDR1 is PRHDT, CDR2 FYEKMQ (reference sequence). The CDR3 is made up of 11 amino acids. Trimming pared 2 bases from V and 5 bases from J, leaving 4 bases between. The CDR3 coding sequence is TGTGCCAGCAGCTTACTCGACGAGCAGTACTTC. Its protein product is CASSLLDEQYF.

The rearrangement joins TRBV5-1 to TRBJ1-3, with D unresolved. The CDR3 loop spans 15 amino acids. Germline V CDR1 and CDR2: SGHRS, YFSETQ. V lost 1 base to trimming and J lost 4 bases, with 12 bases between them. The CDR3 spells CASSLSARSGNTIYF. For the CDR3, the DNA is TGCGCCAGCAGCTTGTCCGCCAGGTCCGGAAACACCATATATTTT.

The rearrangement joins TRBV6-5 to TRBJ1-6, with 7 bases aligning to TRBD1. V lost 4 bases and J lost 7; bases outside the gene matches: 10. CDR1 MNHEY and CDR2 SVGAGI come from the germline V gene. The CDR3 totals 16 residues. The CDR3 reads CASSSLQGELNSPLHF. DNA for the CDR3: TGTGCCAGCAGTTCCCTCCAGGGGGAACTAAATTCACCCCTCCACTTT.

The V gene is TRBV9, the J gene TRBJ2-1, with no clear D. From germline, CDR1 is SGDLS and CDR2 YYNGEE. V dropped 4 bases and J dropped 4 bases, with 15 bases sitting between them. The CDR3 spans 15 residues. CDR3 loop: CASSPNFDPYNEQFF. DNA for the CDR3: TGTGCCAGCAGCCCGAACTTCGATCCGTACAATGAGCAGTTCTTC.

The chain is built from TRBV6-5 and TRBJ1-2, with D possibly matching TRBD1 (6 bases). The length of the CDR3 is 12 residues. Trimming shortened V by 5 bases and J by 5 bases, and 9 bases separated the two germline ends. Germline V gene sequence: CDR1 MNHEY, CDR2 SVGAGI. The chain's CDR3 is CASSQQGYGYTF. Here the CDR3 DNA reads TGTGCCAGCAGTCAACAGGGTTATGGCTACACCTTC.

The chain links TRBV21-1 to TRBJ2-5; the D call in the table, TRBD2, was not verified against the DNA. TRBV21-1 is marked as a pseudogene. The CDR3 sequence is 18 residues long. CDR3 coding DNA: TGTGCCAGCAGCCCCCGGACTAGCGGGACGGCCCCACGGGAGACCCAGTACTTC. Its translation is CASSPRTSGTAPRETQYF.

CDR3 nucleotide sequence: TGCGCCAGCAGCTTGGGGACAGGGGGGGATGGCACTGAAGCTTTCTTT. Residues: CASSLGTGGDGTEAFF. The rearrangement links TRBV5-1 to TRBJ1-1, with 10 bases that match TRBD1. This CDR3 has 16 residues. Losses at the gene ends were 0 bases for V and 4 bases for J; bases not matched to a gene: 6. The germline gives CDR1 SGHRS, CDR2 YFSETQ.

V is TRBV10-3 and J is TRBJ2-7; 12 nucleotides align to TRBD2. The germline CDR1 and CDR2 sequences are ENHRY and SYGVKD. This CDR3 has 15 amino acids. The trim removed 5 bases at V and 3 bases at J, leaving 5 bases unmatched. In DNA, the CDR3 is TGTGCCATCAGTTCGCCGGGACTAGCGGGCTACGAGCAGTACTTC. Protein sequence: CAISSPGLAGYEQYF.

The V gene is TRBV5-1, the J gene TRBJ2-7, with 9 bases matching TRBD2. V shed 4 bases, J shed 2 bases, and the junction held 7 bases outside the gene matches. CDR1 and CDR2 (germline): SGHRS, YFSETQ. The CDR3 runs 15 residues. The CDR3 sequence: CASSPGLARTYEQYF. The CDR3 DNA reads as TGCGCCAGCAGCCCCGGACTAGCGAGAACCTACGAGCAGTACTTC.

This rearrangement joins TRBV6-5 to TRBJ1-1; maybe TRBD1 (5 bases). This CDR3 has 12 residues. Germline V gene lookup returns CDR1 MNHEY and CDR2 SVGAGI. V was cut by 6 bases and J by 7 bases, with 12 bases left in between. CDR3 sequence reads: CASRGAVHEAFF. The CDR3 DNA sequence: TGTGCCAGCAGAGGGGCAGTCCATGAAGCTTTCTTT.

The chain links TRBV5-6 to TRBJ1-3; 7 bases line up with TRBD1. V lost 3 bases and J lost 4; bases outside the gene matches: 7. The germline V gene encodes CDR1 SGHDT and CDR2 YYEEEE. The CDR3 spans 15 residues. CDR3: CASSSETGLGNTIYF. The CDR3 region has the DNA TGTGCCAGCAGCTCTGAGACAGGGTTAGGAAACACCATATATTTT.

The V gene is TRBV5-1, the J gene TRBJ1-1, with a possible D match to TRBD1 (6 bases). V was clipped by 4 bases and J by 5 bases, with 12 bases between them. The CDR3 has 13 residues. The germline gives CDR1 SGHRS, CDR2 YFSETQ. The CDR3 coding sequence is TGCGCCAGCAGCGCGATGGACAGTACTGAAGCTTTCTTT. It codes for CASSAMDSTEAFF.

The rearrangement uses TRBV28 and TRBJ2-4, with D perhaps matching TRBD1 (6 bases). Per the germline V gene, CDR1 is MDHEN and CDR2 is SYDVKM. The CDR3 loop spans 16 amino acids. Trimming pared 5 bases from V and 7 bases from J, leaving 21 bases between. CDR3 sequence: CASSPWVTGYSNIQYF. CDR3 nucleotide sequence: TGTGCCAGCAGTCCGTGGGTCACAGGGTATTCGAACATTCAGTACTTC. The full variable domain, completed using reference TRBV28 and TRBJ2-4, is DVKVTQSSRYLVKRTGEKVFLECVQDMDHENMFWYRQDPGLGLRLIYFSYDVKMKEKGDIPEGYSVSREKKERFSLILESASTNQTSMYLCASSPWVTGYSNIQYFGAGTRLSVL.

This chain uses TRBV19 with TRBJ2-3, with D unclear. This CDR3 spans 12 amino acids. The germline V gene encodes CDR1 LNHDA and CDR2 SQIVND (reference sequence). V was pared by 3 bases and J by 9 bases, with 10 bases between. Written as DNA, the CDR3 is TGTGCCAGTAGTATTGGCCCCAACACGCAGTATTTT. Translating gives CASSIGPNTQYF. Full variable domain (rest looked up from reference TRBV19 and TRBJ2-3): DGGITQSPKYLFRKEGQNVTLSCEQNLNHDAMYWYRQDPGQGLRLIYYSQIVNDFQKGDIAEGYSVSREKKESFPLTVTSAQKNPTAFYLCASSIGPNTQYFGPGTRLTVL.

This clone was seen a handful of times. This chain links TRBV2 with TRBJ1-6; a possible D gene is TRBD1 (5 bases). Germline lookup yields CDR1 SNHLY and CDR2 FYNNEI. The CDR3 length is 13 residues. Trimming took off 5 bases at V and 4 bases at J, with 6 bases between the two ends. The CDR3: CASSPGYNSPLHF. DNA for the CDR3: TGTGCCAGCAGTCCAGGGTATAATTCACCCCTCCACTTT.

V usage is TRBV6-2 or TRBV6-3 and J usage is TRBJ2-1, with 11 bases that match TRBD2. Losses at the gene ends were 0 bases for V and 5 bases for J; bases not matched to a gene: 0. Germline CDR1 reads MNHEY; CDR2 reads SVGEGT. CDR3 length equals 15 residues. CDR3 sequence (DNA): TGTGCCAGCAGTTACTCGGGACTAGCGGACAATGAGCAGTTCTTC. It specifies CASSYSGLADNEQFF.

V and J are TRBV7-3 and TRBJ2-2; no reliable D call. With 5 bases removed from V and 0 bases from J, the gap between germline ends came to 4 bases. CDR3 length: 13 amino acids. The germline gives CDR1 SGHTA, CDR2 FQGTGA. The CDR3 region is CASSPANTGELFF. In DNA form, the CDR3 reads TGTGCCAGCAGCCCCGCGAACACCGGGGAGCTGTTTTTT.

This clone was counted only a few times. The chain recombines TRBV12-5 with TRBJ1-1; possibly TRBD1 for D (5 bases). The CDR3 sequence is 20 residues long. The V gene's germline CDR1 is LGHNT and CDR2 FRNRAP. Trimming shortened V by 5 bases and J by 0 bases, and 28 bases separated the two germline ends. This CDR3 is CASGQNLRGVTGGVNTEAFF. CDR3 in DNA: TGTGCTAGTGGTCAGAACCTGCGGGGGGTAACAGGTGGGGTGAACACTGAAGCTTTCTTT.

The chain combines TRBV24-1 with TRBJ1-4, with D possibly matching TRBD1 (6 bases). In germline, CDR1 is KGHDR, CDR2 SFDVKD. The V end was cut by 0 bases, the J end by 7 bases, with 23 bases between. The CDR3 length is 19 residues. This CDR3 reads CATSDLLVLTGSCREKLFF. The CDR3 DNA is TGTGCCACCAGTGATTTGTTGGTTCTTACAGGGAGCTGTCGTGAAAAACTGTTTTTT.

This clone was found once. The CDR3 sequence is CASSLIRETYNEQFF. The CDR3 region has the DNA TGTGCCAGCAGCTTAATTAGAGAGACCTACAATGAGCAGTTCTTC. The V and J genes are TRBV7-8 and TRBJ2-1; the D is unclear. Germline CDR1 reads SGHVS; CDR2 reads FQNEAQ. The CDR3 sequence is 15 residues long. V gave up 2 bases and J gave up 2 bases, with 10 bases separating them.